These T cell receptor beta chains were read from a single sample in a study of CD8+ T cells in alopecia areata. Sequencing used immunoSEQ multiplex PCR; TCRdb keeps in-frame clones, though not all of them. The sample consists of around 200,000 clones, roughly 62% of them appearing once. Sequenced here: CD8+ T cells sorted from blood, sampled at week 24, from a patient treated with tofacitinib. The receptor source for this set is a human donor with alopecia areata. The CDR3 runs from the conserved cysteine through the conserved F or W. A D gene is named only where the DNA matches it firmly. Only part of the rows carry a size: once, few, many, or a class if the clone is expanded.

d_call: -
v_call: TRBV30
j_call: TRBJ2-2
clone_size: few
cdr3_aa: CAWSIGGTGELFF
cdr3_nt: TGTGCCTGGAGTATTGGGGGCACCGGGGAGCTGTTTTTT

d_call: TRBD1
v_call: TRBV29-1
j_call: TRBJ1-1
clone_size: few
cdr3_aa: CSAAGGANTEAFF
cdr3_nt: TGCAGCGCTGCAGGGGGCGCTAACACTGAAGCTTTCTTT

d_call: -
v_call: TRBV7-9
j_call: TRBJ2-7
clone_size: -
cdr3_aa: CASSLAQTGKYEQYF
cdr3_nt: TGTGCCAGCAGCTTAGCGCAAACAGGGAAGTACGAGCAGTACTTC

d_call: -
v_call: TRBV5-1
j_call: TRBJ1-1
clone_size: -
cdr3_aa: CASSPGLTEAFF
cdr3_nt: TGCGCCAGCAGTCCGGGTTTGACTGAGGCTTTCTTT

d_call: TRBD2
v_call: TRBV4-2
j_call: TRBJ2-3
clone_size: few
cdr3_aa: CASSQDGTSLTDTQYF
cdr3_nt: TGTGCCAGCAGCCAAGATGGGACTAGTCTCACAGATACGCAGTATTTT

d_call: TRBD1
v_call: TRBV7-9
j_call: TRBJ2-1
clone_size: -
cdr3_aa: CASSLIGQGIYNEQFF
cdr3_nt: TGTGCCAGCAGCCTTATTGGACAGGGTATTTACAATGAGCAGTTCTTC

d_call: TRBD1
v_call: TRBV7-9
j_call: TRBJ1-1
clone_size: -
cdr3_aa: CASSLETGMNTEAFF
cdr3_nt: TGTGCCAGCAGCTTAGAGACAGGGATGAACACTGAAGCTTTCTTT

d_call: -
v_call: TRBV5-6
j_call: TRBJ2-2
clone_size: -
cdr3_aa: CASSLAGLATGELFF
cdr3_nt: TGTGCCAGCAGCTTGGCCGGGTTAGCGACCGGGGAGCTGTTTTTT

d_call: -
v_call: TRBV29-1
j_call: TRBJ1-1
clone_size: -
cdr3_aa: CSGRGGIMGSTEAFF
cdr3_nt: TGCAGCGGTCGGGGTGGGATTATGGGGAGCACTGAAGCTTTCTTT

d_call: -
v_call: TRBV27
j_call: TRBJ2-7
clone_size: -
cdr3_aa: CASSMLGSYEQYF
cdr3_nt: TGTGCCAGCAGCATGCTCGGGTCGTACGAGCAGTACTTC

d_call: -
v_call: TRBV14
j_call: TRBJ2-7
clone_size: -
cdr3_aa: CASSLRAGEQYF
cdr3_nt: TGTGCCAGCAGCCTACGGGCCGGCGAGCAGTACTTC

d_call: -
v_call: TRBV29-1
j_call: TRBJ2-3
clone_size: -
cdr3_aa: CSVEDGKGIGTDTQYF
cdr3_nt: TGCAGCGTTGAAGATGGGAAGGGGATTGGCACAGATACGCAGTATTTT

d_call: -
v_call: TRBV2
j_call: TRBJ1-5
clone_size: few
cdr3_aa: CASSRGTEDNQPQHF
cdr3_nt: TGTGCCAGCTCGAGGGGGACGGAGGACAATCAGCCCCAGCATTTT

d_call: TRBD2
v_call: TRBV2
j_call: TRBJ2-7
clone_size: -
cdr3_aa: CASRPGLANLYEQYF
cdr3_nt: TGTGCCAGCAGACCCGGACTAGCCAACCTCTACGAGCAGTACTTC

d_call: -
v_call: TRBV30
j_call: TRBJ1-2
clone_size: -
cdr3_aa: CAWRTQAPGYTF
cdr3_nt: TGTGCCTGGAGGACTCAGGCTCCTGGCTACACCTTC

d_call: -
v_call: TRBV12-5
j_call: TRBJ1-6
clone_size: -
cdr3_aa: CASGIGVNSPLHF
cdr3_nt: TGTGCTAGTGGAATAGGGGTCAATTCACCCCTCCACTTT

d_call: -
v_call: TRBV29-1
j_call: TRBJ2-3
clone_size: few
cdr3_aa: CSVEGGSAASTDTQYF
cdr3_nt: TGCAGCGTTGAAGGCGGGTCGGCCGCTAGCACAGATACGCAGTATTTT

d_call: TRBD1
v_call: TRBV6-1
j_call: TRBJ2-1
clone_size: -
cdr3_aa: CASSEGTGGPDDEQFF
cdr3_nt: TGTGCCAGCAGTGAGGGGACAGGGGGTCCGGACGATGAGCAGTTCTTC

d_call: -
v_call: TRBV30
j_call: TRBJ2-7
clone_size: -
cdr3_aa: CAWLQGQGQYF
cdr3_nt: TGTGCCTGGTTACAGGGCCAGGGTCAGTACTTC

d_call: -
v_call: TRBV29-1
j_call: TRBJ2-3
clone_size: -
cdr3_aa: CSVDGIRGAPDTQYF
cdr3_nt: TGCAGCGTTGATGGTATTAGGGGGGCCCCAGATACGCAGTATTTT

d_call: -
v_call: TRBV7-9
j_call: TRBJ2-4
clone_size: -
cdr3_aa: CASSGGQGGDIQYF
cdr3_nt: TGTGCCAGCAGCGGAGGACAGGGAGGGGACATTCAGTACTTC

d_call: -
v_call: TRBV9
j_call: TRBJ2-6
clone_size: -
cdr3_aa: CASRPAGANVLTF
cdr3_nt: TGTGCCAGCAGGCCGGCTGGGGCCAACGTCCTGACTTTC